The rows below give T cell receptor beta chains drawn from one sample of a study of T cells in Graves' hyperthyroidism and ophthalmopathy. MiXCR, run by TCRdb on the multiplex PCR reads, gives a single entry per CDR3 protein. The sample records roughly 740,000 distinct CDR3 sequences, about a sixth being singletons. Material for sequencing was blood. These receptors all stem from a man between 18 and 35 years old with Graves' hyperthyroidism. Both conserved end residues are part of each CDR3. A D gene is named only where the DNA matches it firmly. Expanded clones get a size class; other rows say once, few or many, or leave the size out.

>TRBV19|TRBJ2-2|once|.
CASTNQGTGELFF
TGTGCCAGTACCAACCAGGGTACCGGGGAGCTGTTTTTT
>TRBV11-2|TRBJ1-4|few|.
CASSLGDGRNNEKLFF
TGTGCCAGCAGCCTAGGGGACGGAAGAAATAATGAAAAACTGTTTTTT
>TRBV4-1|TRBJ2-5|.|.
CASSQLRGPQASRETQYF
TGCGCCAGCAGCCAACTTCGGGGCCCTCAGGCTAGTCGGGAGACCCAGTACTTC
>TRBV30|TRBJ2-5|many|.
CAWSRGSGETQYF
TGTGCCTGGAGTAGGGGGTCAGGGGAGACCCAGTACTTC
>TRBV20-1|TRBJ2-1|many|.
CSARDWGYNEQFF
TGCAGTGCTAGAGATTGGGGGTACAATGAGCAGTTCTTC
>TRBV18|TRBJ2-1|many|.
CASSPGPEYNEQFF
TGTGCCAGCTCACCGGGTCCGGAGTACAATGAGCAGTTCTTC
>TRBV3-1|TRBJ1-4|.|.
CASSKALDEKLFF
TGTGCCAGCAGCAAAGCGCTAGATGAAAAACTGTTTTTT
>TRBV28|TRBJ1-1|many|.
CASSSLTKAFF
TGTGCCAGCAGTTCACTAACCAAAGCTTTCTTT
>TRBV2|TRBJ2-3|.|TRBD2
CASNPAGGADTQYF
TGTGCCAGCAATCCGGCGGGAGGGGCAGATACGCAGTATTTT
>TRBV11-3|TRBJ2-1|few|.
CASTASEYNEQFF
TGTGCCAGCACCGCTAGCGAATACAATGAGCAGTTCTTC
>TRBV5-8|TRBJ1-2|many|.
CASSLAPGITDYGYTF
TGTGCCAGCAGCTTGGCCCCAGGGATAACGGACTATGGCTACACCTTC
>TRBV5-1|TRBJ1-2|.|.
CASSSGPTYGYTF
TGCGCCAGCAGCTCAGGACCGACGTATGGCTACACCTTC
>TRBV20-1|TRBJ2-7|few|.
CSASQGDSYEQYF
TGCAGTGCTAGCCAGGGAGACTCCTACGAGCAGTACTTC
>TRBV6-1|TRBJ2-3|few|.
CASSEPRGRADTQYF
TGTGCCAGCAGTGAACCCAGGGGAAGAGCAGATACGCAGTATTTT
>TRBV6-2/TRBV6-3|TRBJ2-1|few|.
CASSYSIRGNEQFF
TGTGCCAGCAGTTACTCGATTAGGGGCAATGAGCAGTTCTTC
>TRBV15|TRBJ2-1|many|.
CATSRARERDNEQFF
TGTGCCACCAGCAGAGCAAGGGAAAGGGACAATGAGCAGTTCTTC
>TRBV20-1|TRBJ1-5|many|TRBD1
CSARQGVNQPQHF
TGCAGTGCTAGACAGGGGGTAAATCAGCCCCAGCATTTT
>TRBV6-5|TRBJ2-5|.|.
CASSYGSGETQYF
TGTGCCAGCAGTTACGGGAGTGGGGAGACCCAGTACTTC
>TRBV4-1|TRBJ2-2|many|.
CASSQYYTGPGELFF
TGCGCCAGCAGCCAATATTATACGGGACCGGGGGAGCTGTTTTTT
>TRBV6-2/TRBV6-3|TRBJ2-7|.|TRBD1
CASSQTGNEQYF
TGTGCCAGCAGCCAGACAGGGAACGAGCAGTACTTC
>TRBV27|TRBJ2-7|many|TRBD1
CASSLSGQGPYEQYF
TGTGCCAGCAGTTTATCCGGACAGGGACCCTACGAGCAGTACTTC
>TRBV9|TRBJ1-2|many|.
CASSDPSGYTF
TGTGCCAGCAGCGACCCTTCGGGCTACACCTTC
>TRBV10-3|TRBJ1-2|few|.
CAISESGGRSAGNYGYTF
TGTGCCATCAGTGAGTCGGGGGGACGCAGTGCCGGGAACTATGGCTACACCTTC
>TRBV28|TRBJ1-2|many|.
CASSPRGGYTF
TGTGCCAGCAGCCCCAGGGGTGGCTACACCTTC
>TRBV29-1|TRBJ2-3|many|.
CSVTGTDRTDTQYF
TGCAGCGTTACCGGGACGGACCGCACAGATACGCAGTATTTT
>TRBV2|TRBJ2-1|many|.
CASSEIKALTLAYNEQFF
TGTGCCAGCAGTGAGATCAAGGCACTCACCCTGGCCTACAATGAGCAGTTCTTC
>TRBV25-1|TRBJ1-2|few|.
CASSDTGRYGYTF
TGTGCCAGCAGTGATACAGGGCGCTATGGCTACACCTTC
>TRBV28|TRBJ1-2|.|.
CASLDGDNYGYTF
TGTGCCAGCCTAGACGGAGATAACTATGGCTACACCTTC
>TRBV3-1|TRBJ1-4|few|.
CASSQDDEKLFF
TGTGCCAGCAGCCAAGATGATGAAAAACTGTTTTTT
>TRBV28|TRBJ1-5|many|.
CASSPYSWEQASYQPQHF
TGTGCCAGCAGTCCATACAGTTGGGAACAGGCGTCTTATCAGCCCCAGCATTTT
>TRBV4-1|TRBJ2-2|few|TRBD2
CASSRRGLAGGGDTGELFF
TGCGCCAGCAGTAGACGAGGACTAGCGGGAGGTGGGGACACCGGGGAGCTGTTTTTT
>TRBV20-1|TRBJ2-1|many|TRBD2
CSAKHVPSGTRRYNEQFF
TGCAGTGCCAAACACGTACCATCCGGGACTAGGAGGTACAATGAGCAGTTCTTC
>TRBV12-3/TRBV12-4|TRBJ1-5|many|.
CASSSTPGRRSANQPQHF
TGTGCCAGCAGTTCAACCCCCGGTCGGCGCTCGGCCAATCAGCCCCAGCATTTT
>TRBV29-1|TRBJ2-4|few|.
CSVAGLAKNIQYF
TGCAGCGTTGCGGGTCTAGCCAAAAACATTCAGTACTTC
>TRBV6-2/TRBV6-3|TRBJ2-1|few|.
CASSYSPDNEQFF
TGTGCCAGCAGTTACTCCCCTGACAATGAGCAGTTCTTC
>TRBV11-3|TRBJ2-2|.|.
CGSRPGTGELFF
TGTGGGTCCCGCCCTGGCACCGGGGAGCTGTTTTTT
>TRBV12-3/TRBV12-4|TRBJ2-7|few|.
CASTQGHYEQYF
TGTGCCAGCACACAGGGTCATTACGAGCAGTACTTC
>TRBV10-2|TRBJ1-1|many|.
CASSDYRVGTEAFF
TGCGCCAGCAGTGACTACAGGGTGGGCACTGAAGCTTTCTTT
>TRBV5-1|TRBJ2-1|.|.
CASRADGRVFF
TGCGCCAGCAGGGCGGACGGACGGGTGTTCTTC
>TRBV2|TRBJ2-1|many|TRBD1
CASSGPGDSYNEQFF
TGTGCCAGCAGTGGCCCTGGGGACAGCTACAATGAGCAGTTCTTC
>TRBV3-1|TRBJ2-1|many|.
CASSQGWENYNEQFF
TGTGCCAGCAGCCAAGGTTGGGAGAATTACAATGAGCAGTTCTTC
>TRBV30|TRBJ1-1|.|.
CAHSMNTEAFF
TGTGCCCATTCCATGAACACTGAAGCTTTCTTT
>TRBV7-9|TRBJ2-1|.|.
CASSLARTESWNEQFF
TGTGCCAGCAGCTTAGCGAGGACGGAGTCGTGGAATGAGCAGTTCTTC
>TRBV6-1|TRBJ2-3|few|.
CASRIMTGTDTQYF
TGTGCCAGCAGAATTATGACAGGCACAGATACGCAGTATTTT
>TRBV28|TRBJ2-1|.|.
CASSKPRIDEQFF
TGTGCCAGCAGTAAGCCGCGGATCGATGAGCAGTTCTTC
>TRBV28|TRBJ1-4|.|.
CASSLDRRPEKLFF
TGTGCCAGCAGCTTAGACAGGAGGCCCGAAAAACTGTTTTTT
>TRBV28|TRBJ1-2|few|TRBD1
CAISRVGGAPGGYTF
TGTGCCATCTCTCGGGTAGGGGGCGCTCCTGGTGGCTACACCTTC
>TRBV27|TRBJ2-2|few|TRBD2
CASSLASGYYTGELFF
TGTGCCAGCAGTTTGGCTAGCGGGTACTACACCGGGGAGCTGTTTTTT
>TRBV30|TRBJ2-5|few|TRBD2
CAWRESLLNWDYKTQETQYF
TGTGCCTGGAGGGAATCCCTCCTAAATTGGGACTATAAGACCCAAGAGACCCAGTACTTC
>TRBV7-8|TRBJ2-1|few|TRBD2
CASSLVLAGLNPYEQFF
TGTGCCAGCAGCTTAGTGCTAGCGGGGCTCAACCCCTACGAGCAGTTCTTC
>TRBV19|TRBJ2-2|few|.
CASSTGFANTGELFF
TGTGCCAGTAGTACTGGGTTTGCGAACACCGGGGAGCTGTTTTTT
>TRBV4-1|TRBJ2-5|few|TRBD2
CASSPTPLAEVDYF
TGCGCCAGCAGCCCGACCCCCCTAGCGGAGGTTGACTACTTC
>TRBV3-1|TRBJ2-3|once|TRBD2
CASSQDLAGGPADTQYF
TGTGCCAGCAGCCAAGATCTAGCGGGAGGGCCGGCAGATACGCAGTATTTT
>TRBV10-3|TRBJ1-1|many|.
CAISESGGPNTEAFF
TGTGCCATCAGTGAGTCCGGGGGTCCGAACACTGAAGCTTTCTTT
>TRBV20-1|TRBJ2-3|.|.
CSASRGNWGTDTQYF
TGCAGTGCTAGTCGCGGGAATTGGGGGACAGATACGCAGTATTTT
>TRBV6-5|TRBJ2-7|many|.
CASSYSKTASYEQYF
TGTGCCAGCAGTTACTCGAAGACCGCATCCTACGAGCAGTACTTC
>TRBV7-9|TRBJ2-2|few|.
CASSISAVAGELFF
TGTGCCAGCAGCATTAGTGCGGTAGCCGGGGAGCTGTTTTTT